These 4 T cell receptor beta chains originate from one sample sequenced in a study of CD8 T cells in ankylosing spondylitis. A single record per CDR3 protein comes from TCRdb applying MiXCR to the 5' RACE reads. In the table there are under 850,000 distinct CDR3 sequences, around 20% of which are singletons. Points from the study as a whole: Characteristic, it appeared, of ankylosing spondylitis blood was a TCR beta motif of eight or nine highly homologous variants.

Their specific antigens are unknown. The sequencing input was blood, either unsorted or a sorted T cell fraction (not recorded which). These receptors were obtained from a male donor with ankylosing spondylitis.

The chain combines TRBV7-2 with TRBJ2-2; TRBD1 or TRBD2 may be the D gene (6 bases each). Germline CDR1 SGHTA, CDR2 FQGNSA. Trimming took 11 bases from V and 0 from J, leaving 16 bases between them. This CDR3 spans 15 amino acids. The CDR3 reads CAVKRGATNTGELFF. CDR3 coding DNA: TGTGCCGTAAAAAGGGGGGCTACGAACACCGGGGAGCTGTTTTTT.

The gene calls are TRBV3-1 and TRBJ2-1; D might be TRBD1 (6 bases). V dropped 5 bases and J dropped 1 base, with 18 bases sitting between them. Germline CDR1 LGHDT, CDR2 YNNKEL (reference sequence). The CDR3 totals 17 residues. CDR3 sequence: CASSDSYRDGSYNEQFF. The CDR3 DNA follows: TGTGCCAGCAGCGACTCGTACAGGGACGGGTCCTACAATGAGCAGTTCTTC.

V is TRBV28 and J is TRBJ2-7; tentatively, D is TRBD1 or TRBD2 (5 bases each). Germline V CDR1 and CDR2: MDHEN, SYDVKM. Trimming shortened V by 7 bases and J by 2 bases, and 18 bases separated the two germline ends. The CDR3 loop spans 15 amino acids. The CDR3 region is CASNKGAKGPYEQYF. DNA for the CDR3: TGTGCCAGCAATAAGGGAGCCAAGGGGCCCTACGAGCAGTACTTC. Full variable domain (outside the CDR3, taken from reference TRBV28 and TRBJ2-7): DVKVTQSSRYLVKRTGEKVFLECVQDMDHENMFWYRQDPGLGLRLIYFSYDVKMKEKGDIPEGYSVSREKKERFSLILESASTNQTSMYLCASNKGAKGPYEQYFGPGTRLTVT.

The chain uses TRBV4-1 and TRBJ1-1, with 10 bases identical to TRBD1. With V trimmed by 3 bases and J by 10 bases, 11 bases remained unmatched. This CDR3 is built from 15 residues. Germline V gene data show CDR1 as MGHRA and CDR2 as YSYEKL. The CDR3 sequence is CASSQAPGQGLGAFF. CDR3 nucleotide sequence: TGCGCCAGCAGCCAGGCCCCGGGACAGGGGCTGGGAGCTTTCTTT.